The 32 T cell receptor beta chains below were found in one sample sequenced in a study of T-cell reconstitution after alpha-beta-depleted transplantation in children. TCRbeta library construction was performed incorporating unique molecular identifiers. MiXCR was run by TCRdb on the PCR reads, yielding one entry per CDR3 protein. The data show about 110,000 distinct CDR3 sequences, 10% to 13% seen once. The specimen was PBMCs, collected before TCRalphabeta/CD19-depleted stem cell transplant. These receptors were obtained from a boy younger than 10 with acute lymphoblastic leukemia, due to receive a stem cell transplant.

This clonotype has just a few counts. The CDR3 coding sequence is TGTGCCAGCAGTAGGAGGGAAAGCGAAAAACTGTTTTTT. This encodes CASSRRESEKLFF. The genes are TRBV2 and TRBJ1-4; D ambiguous. CDR1 is SNHLY and CDR2 is FYNNEI in the germline V gene. This CDR3 comprises 13 residues. V was clipped by 5 bases and J by 8 bases, with 12 bases between them.

This clonotype was detected a few times. The chain has TRBV2 and TRBJ2-5; no clear D. Germline loops: CDR1 SNHLY, CDR2 FYNNEI. This CDR3 is built from 12 residues. V lost 8 bases to trimming and J lost 1 base, with 8 bases between them. CDR3 DNA: TGTGCCAGCGTACGGAGCCAAGAGACCCAGTACTTC. It encodes CASVRSQETQYF.

This clonotype has at least ten counts. This chain joins TRBV5-1 and TRBJ2-1; 10 bases fit TRBD2. Per the germline V gene, CDR1 is SGHRS and CDR2 is YFSETQ. The trim removed 0 bases at V and 1 base at J, leaving 4 bases unmatched. The CDR3 is 17 residues long. CDR3: CASSLVLAGVSYNEQFF. The CDR3 nucleotides are TGCGCCAGCAGCTTGGTTCTAGCGGGAGTGTCCTACAATGAGCAGTTCTTC.

This clonotype showed up just a few times. V is TRBV7-3 and J is TRBJ2-3; D is possibly TRBD2 (5 bases). Germline V gene lookup returns CDR1 SGHTA and CDR2 FQGTGA. The length of the CDR3 is 14 residues. The germline V and J ends were trimmed by 3 bases and 3 bases, with 10 bases remaining between them. The CDR3 spells CASSFAGGTDTQYF. CDR3 nucleotides: TGTGCCAGCAGCTTCGCGGGTGGGACAGATACGCAGTATTTT.

This clonotype was seen a handful of times. The V and J genes are TRBV5-1 and TRBJ2-7; 13 nucleotides align to TRBD2. V lost 4 bases and J lost 2; bases outside the gene matches: 15. Germline V gene sequence: CDR1 SGHRS, CDR2 YFSETQ. CDR3 length equals 19 residues. The CDR3 spells CASSIGGLAGVSPTYEQYF. As DNA, the CDR3 is TGCGCCAGCAGCATCGGCGGACTAGCGGGAGTGTCCCCCACCTACGAGCAGTACTTC.

This sequence joins TRBV27 and TRBJ2-7; TRBD1 aligns across 8 bases. The germline V gene has CDR1 MNHEY and CDR2 SMNVEV (reference sequence). The V segment lost 5 bases and the J segment 5 bases; nucleotides outside the gene matches: 17. The CDR3 extends over 17 amino acids. The CDR3 spells CASSPKSGTGNGHEQYF. CDR3 sequence (DNA): TGTGCCAGCAGTCCTAAATCCGGGACAGGCAACGGGCACGAGCAGTACTTC.

This clonotype has ten or more counts. This chain connects TRBV18 to TRBJ2-7; D tentatively reads TRBD1 or TRBD2 (5 bases each). CDR3 size: 15 residues. Germline values: CDR1 KGHSH, CDR2 LQKENI. Trimming removed 3 bases at V and 2 bases at J, with 14 bases between. DNA of the CDR3: TGTGCCAGCTCACCTCCCGGGACCCAGGCCTACGAGCAGTACTTC. The encoded protein is CASSPPGTQAYEQYF.

At least ten counts were recorded for this clonotype. The chain couples TRBV7-2 to TRBJ2-3; D perhaps matches TRBD1 (6 bases). The germline V gene has CDR1 SGHTA and CDR2 FQGNSA. The germline V and J ends were trimmed by 3 bases and 2 bases, with 12 bases remaining between them. The CDR3 has 15 amino acids. The CDR3 DNA reads as TGTGCCAGCAGCTTGACAGGACTTTACACAGATACGCAGTATTTT. This gives the protein CASSLTGLYTDTQYF.

This clonotype was observed a few times. The gene calls are TRBV20-1 and TRBJ2-1, with TRBD1 matching over 7 bases. Trimming at V came to 3 bases and at J to 6 bases, leaving 11 bases not matched to a gene. The CDR3 covers 15 residues. Germline CDR1 and CDR2: DFQATT and SNEGSKA (reference sequence). As DNA, the CDR3 is TGCAGTGCTAGGACAGGGTACAAGAGGGTCAATGAGCAGTTCTTC. Protein: CSARTGYKRVNEQFF.

The chain employs TRBV29-1 and TRBJ1-1; D remains ambiguous. The CDR3 has 13 residues. V was shortened by 1 base and J by 7 bases, with 13 bases between the two germline ends. Germline V gene lookup returns CDR1 SQVTM and CDR2 ANQGSEA. The CDR3 loop is CSVEVRGKGEAFF. The CDR3, as DNA: TGCAGCGTTGAAGTCCGGGGAAAGGGTGAAGCTTTCTTT. The entire variable domain, with the rest obtained from reference TRBV29-1 and TRBJ1-1, is as follows: SAVISQKPSRDICQRGTSLTIQCQVDSQVTMMFWYRQQPGQSLTLIATANQGSEATYESGFVIDKFPISRPNLTFSTLTVSNMSPEDSSIYLCSVEVRGKGEAFFGQGTRLTVV.

The J gene is TRBJ2-3, the V gene TRBV10-3, with D perhaps TRBD1 (6 bases). The CDR3 is made up of 16 amino acids. CDR1 is ENHRY, CDR2 SYGVKD, per germline. Trimming removed 5 bases from V and 9 bases from J, with 24 bases in between. CDR3 amino acids: CAISSPGVALDGTQYF. CDR3 coding DNA: TGTGCCATCAGTTCCCCAGGGGTTGCCCTAGACGGCACGCAGTATTTT.

This clonotype was found a few times. The chain combines TRBV15 with TRBJ2-2; TRBD2 matches 7 bases. The germline V gene encodes CDR1 LNHNV and CDR2 YYDKDF (reference sequence). The V and J ends lost 3 bases and 2 bases, in that order; junction bases with no gene match: 6. This CDR3 has 16 amino acids. CDR3 sequence: CATSRPSGKNTGELFF. CDR3 sequence (DNA): TGTGCCACCAGCAGGCCAAGCGGGAAAAACACCGGGGAGCTGTTTTTT.

This clonotype was seen repeatedly, ten times or more. This chain links TRBV20-1 with TRBJ2-1; D might be TRBD1 or TRBD2, each matching 5 bases. Germline lookup yields CDR1 DFQATT and CDR2 SNEGSKA (reference sequence). The CDR3 loop spans 15 amino acids. CDR3 sequence reads: CSPLVGDLTYNEQFF. The CDR3 DNA is TGCAGCCCCCTGGTGGGGGATCTTACGTACAATGAGCAGTTCTTC.

This sequence joins TRBV7-9 and TRBJ2-1; 8 nucleotides line up with TRBD1. From germline, CDR1 is SEHNR and CDR2 FQNEAQ (reference sequence). Unmatched junction bases numbered 8, after V lost 1 base and J lost 6 bases. The length of the CDR3 is 16 residues. CDR3: CASSLEVSTGANEQFF. CDR3 in DNA: TGTGCCAGCAGCTTAGAGGTTTCGACAGGGGCCAATGAGCAGTTCTTC.

This clonotype was observed a few times. The gene calls are TRBV7-6 and TRBJ1-2, with TRBD1 matching 7 bases. This CDR3 comprises 15 residues. The V gene end was trimmed by 5 bases and the J gene end by 1 base; junction bases not matched to a gene: 7. Germline lookup yields CDR1 SGHVS and CDR2 FNYEAQ. The CDR3 spells CASSPRTGYNYGYTF. CDR3 in DNA: TGTGCCAGCAGCCCTCGGACAGGTTATAACTATGGCTACACCTTC. Combining the CDR3 with reference TRBV7-6 and TRBJ1-2 gives the whole variable domain GAGVSQSPRYKVTKRGQDVALRCDPISGHVSLYWYRQALGQGPEFLTYFNYEAQQDKSGLPNDRFSAERPEGSISTLTIQRTEQRDSAMYRCASSPRTGYNYGYTFGSGTRLTVV.

The rearrangement joins TRBV6-1 to TRBJ2-1; tentative D call: TRBD2 (6 bases). The CDR3 spans 14 residues. V was clipped by 6 bases and J by 1 base, with 10 bases between them. CDR1 and CDR2 (germline): MNHNS, SASEGT. The CDR3 sequence: CASSTRGSYNEQFF. The CDR3, as DNA: TGTGCCAGCAGCACCCGGGGGTCCTACAATGAGCAGTTCTTC.

The V gene is TRBV6-5, the J gene TRBJ2-3; possibly TRBD1 for D (5 bases). Trimming cost V 0 bases and J 2 bases, with 9 bases left between them. CDR1 MNHEY and CDR2 SVGAGI come from the germline V gene. CDR3 length: 15 amino acids. The CDR3 sequence: CASSYSPTDTDTQYF. The CDR3, as DNA: TGTGCCAGCAGTTACTCGCCGACAGACACAGATACGCAGTATTTT.

The rearrangement joins TRBV7-6 to TRBJ2-7; 12 bases line up with TRBD1. V dropped 3 bases and J dropped 2; count of bases not matched to a gene: 8. The CDR3 is 17 amino acids. CDR1 and CDR2 from the germline V gene are SGHVS and FNYEAQ. The CDR3: CASSLRPGTGGTYEQYF. DNA of the CDR3: TGTGCCAGCAGCTTGCGGCCCGGGACAGGGGGCACCTACGAGCAGTACTTC.

This clonotype was observed many times. The chain employs TRBV6-5 and TRBJ1-1; the D is unclear. The CDR3 extends over 16 amino acids. Per germline, CDR1 MNHEY and CDR2 SVGAGI. V shed 5 bases and J shed 5 bases, with 21 bases lying between them. CDR3 region: CASSNTFNERGTEAFF. The CDR3 DNA sequence: TGTGCCAGCAGTAACACCTTCAACGAACGGGGAACTGAAGCTTTCTTT.

This clonotype appeared a few times. The chain recombines TRBV6-5 with TRBJ2-1; 11 bases map to TRBD1. Trimming cost V 4 bases and J 4 bases; bases outside gene matches: 3. The CDR3 has 15 amino acids. CDR1 MNHEY and CDR2 SVGAGI come from the germline V gene. CDR3 loop: CASSSGQGAYNEQFF. CDR3 DNA sequence: TGTGCCAGCAGTTCCGGACAGGGGGCTTACAATGAGCAGTTCTTC.

The chain recombines TRBV10-3 with TRBJ1-1; unclear D gene. Germline CDR1 and CDR2: ENHRY and SYGVKD. The CDR3 contains 11 residues. Trimming removed 6 bases from V and 2 bases from J, with 4 bases in between. The CDR3 nucleotides read TGTGCCATCAGGGAAAACACTGAAGCTTTCTTT. It codes for CAIRENTEAFF.

The V gene is TRBV4-1, the J gene TRBJ1-2; TRBD1 might be the D (5 bases). Germline CDR1 MGHRA, CDR2 YSYEKL. The CDR3 consists of 13 residues. V gave up 0 bases and J gave up 8 bases, with 10 bases separating them. CDR3 sequence (DNA): TGCGCCAGCAGCCAAGATGGCAGGGTGGGCTACACCTTC. Translated: CASSQDGRVGYTF.

This clonotype was observed many times. This chain joins TRBV11-2 and TRBJ2-7; the match to TRBD2 covers 8 bases. Trimming took 2 bases from V and 1 from J; bases not matched to a gene: 7. In germline, CDR1 is SGHAT, CDR2 FQNNGV. This CDR3 has 16 residues. CDR3 in DNA: TGTGCCAGCAGCTTAACGAAACTAGCGGCGTCCTACGAGCAGTACTTC. This codes for CASSLTKLAASYEQYF.

This clonotype was seen more than once but under ten times. V is TRBV27 and J is TRBJ2-3; weak D call: TRBD1 (6 bases). The germline V gene has CDR1 MNHEY and CDR2 SMNVEV (reference sequence). V dropped 5 bases and J dropped 9 bases, with 12 bases sitting between them. The CDR3 extends over 12 amino acids. Written as DNA, the CDR3 is TGTGCCAGCAGTACTGGACAGTACACGCAGTATTTT. Amino acid sequence: CASSTGQYTQYF.

This clonotype was counted ten times or more. This rearrangement joins TRBV20-1 to TRBJ2-5, with D possibly TRBD1 on 5 matching bases. Trimming took 2 bases from V and 5 from J, leaving 12 bases between them. Germline CDR1 is DFQATT and CDR2 is SNEGSKA (reference sequence). The CDR3 runs to 13 residues. The CDR3 DNA reads as TGCAGTGCTAGATTGGGGCAGAGGGAGACCCAGTACTTC. It is translated as CSARLGQRETQYF.

This clonotype was observed many times. The chain uses TRBV24-1 and TRBJ2-3; D gene uncertain. This CDR3 region has 14 residues. The germline gives CDR1 KGHDR, CDR2 SFDVKD. V shed 4 bases and J shed 1 base, with 8 bases lying between them. Here the CDR3 reads CATSEVTGTDTQYF. CDR3 sequence (DNA): TGTGCCACCAGTGAGGTTACAGGCACAGATACGCAGTATTTT.

The chain links TRBV30 to TRBJ2-1; D gene uncertain. The CDR3 spans 11 residues. CDR1 is GTSNPN and CDR2 is SVGIG in the germline V gene (reference sequence). V gave up 0 bases and J gave up 6 bases, with 3 bases separating them. The CDR3 DNA follows: TGTGCCTGGAGTGTTGCCAATGAGCAGTTCTTC. Its protein is CAWSVANEQFF.

The sample holds many counts of this clonotype. The chain has TRBV20-1 and TRBJ2-3, with D possibly matching TRBD2 (5 bases). V gave up 6 bases and J gave up 2 bases, with 12 bases separating them. This CDR3 is 13 amino acids long. Germline V gene sequence: CDR1 DFQATT, CDR2 SNEGSKA (reference sequence). The CDR3 here is CSAVVSATDTQYF. CDR3 nucleotide sequence: TGCAGTGCCGTCGTTAGCGCCACAGATACGCAGTATTTT.

This clonotype was seen ten or more times. The V call is TRBV5-1, the J call TRBJ2-3; TRBD2 agrees at 9 bases. From germline, CDR1 is SGHRS and CDR2 YFSETQ. Trimming removed 1 base from V and 4 bases from J; junction bases left unmatched: 4. The CDR3 is made up of 15 amino acids. The CDR3 is CASSLRGLASDTQYF. DNA of the CDR3: TGCGCCAGCAGCTTGCGGGGACTAGCATCAGATACGCAGTATTTT.

The chain uses TRBV6-5 and TRBJ1-1; 7 positions match TRBD1. The V and J ends lost 0 bases and 4 bases, in that order; junction bases with no gene match: 5. This CDR3 spans 15 amino acids. Germline CDR1 MNHEY, CDR2 SVGAGI. CDR3 protein: CASSYSYRGSTEAFF. The CDR3, as DNA: TGTGCCAGCAGTTACTCGTACAGGGGAAGCACTGAAGCTTTCTTT.

In this sample, this clonotype turned up many times. The genes are TRBV5-1 and TRBJ2-3; 15 bases are a match to TRBD2. V lost 3 bases to trimming and J lost 1 base; unmatched junction nucleotides: 6. Germline assignment: CDR1 SGHRS and CDR2 YFSETQ. This CDR3 is 18 amino acids long. For the CDR3, the DNA is TGCGCCAGCAGCTCTGGACTAGCGGGAGGGCGGGGCACAGATACGCAGTATTTT. It codes for CASSSGLAGGRGTDTQYF.

This clonotype was observed a few times. The rearrangement uses TRBV20-1 and TRBJ1-3, with 7 bases lining up with TRBD1. The CDR3 is 15 residues long. After removal of 6 bases from V and 0 bases from J, the junction contained 8 bases not matched to a gene. Germline lookup yields CDR1 DFQATT and CDR2 SNEGSKA (reference sequence). CDR3 DNA: TGCAGTGCCAGCAGCAGGGGGATCTCTGGAAACACCATATATTTT. As protein: CSASSRGISGNTIYF.